This TCR beta chain is from a study of regulatory T cells in long-lasting Graves disease. Notes on this clonotype: This could be a read error, since a much larger clone is one nucleotide away.

Time point defined: newly diagnosed GD, antithyroid drugs for less than 3 months. From PBMCs, RNA was extracted and then used to make the TCR library. The CDR3 runs to 18 residues. Per germline, CDR1 LNHNV and CDR2 YYDKDF (reference sequence). J was trimmed by 6 bases and V by 5 bases; bases with no gene match: 18. The authors built TCR beta libraries using iRepertoire HTBI primers and Arm-PCR of CDR3 regions. TCRdb reanalysed the multiplex PCR reads using MiXCR and keeps one entry per CDR3 protein. The table has roughly 610,000 distinct CDR3 sequences, 15% to 20% seen once. The same data also went into a second study, on T cells in Graves' hyperthyroidism and ophthalmopathy. That publication notes: In the first-round RT-PCR of the TCR CDR3, the HTBI primer set was used. Ophthalmopathy was separated from stable hyperthyroidism by a 13 V-J model.

This specimen was peripheral blood mononuclear cells (PBMCs), taken at new diagnosis, from a patient treated with antithyroid drugs. The chain links TRBV15 to TRBJ1-4; 7 bases fit TRBD1. The receptor's source is a young man with Graves disease. CDR3 loop: CATSGTKPTGVGYEKLFF. The CDR3 nucleotides are TGTGCCACCAGCGGGACAAAACCTACAGGGGTAGGGTATGAAAAACTGTTTTTT.